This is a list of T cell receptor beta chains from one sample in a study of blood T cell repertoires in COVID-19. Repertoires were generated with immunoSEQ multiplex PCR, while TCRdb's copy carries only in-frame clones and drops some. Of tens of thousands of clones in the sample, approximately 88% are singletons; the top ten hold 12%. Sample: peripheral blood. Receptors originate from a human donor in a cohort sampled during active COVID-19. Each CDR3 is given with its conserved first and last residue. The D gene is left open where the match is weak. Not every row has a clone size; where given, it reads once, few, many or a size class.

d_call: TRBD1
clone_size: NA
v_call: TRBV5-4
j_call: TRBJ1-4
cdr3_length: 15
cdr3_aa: CASSDRDRANEKLFF
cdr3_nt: TGTGCCAGCAGCGACCGGGACAGGGCTAATGAAAAACTGTTTTTT

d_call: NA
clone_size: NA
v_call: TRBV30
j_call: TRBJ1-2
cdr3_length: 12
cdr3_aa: CAWSVLGVGYTF
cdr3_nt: TGTGCCTGGAGTGTACTAGGTGTAGGCTACACCTTC

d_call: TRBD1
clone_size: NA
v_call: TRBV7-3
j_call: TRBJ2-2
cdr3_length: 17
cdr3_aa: CASSPNPGQGRVGELFF
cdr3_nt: TGTGCCAGCAGCCCCAATCCGGGACAGGGAAGGGTCGGGGAGCTGTTTTTT

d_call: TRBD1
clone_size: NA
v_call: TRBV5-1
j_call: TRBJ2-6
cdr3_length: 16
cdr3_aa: CASTDRLLSGANVLTF
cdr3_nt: TGCGCCAGTACGGACAGGTTGTTGTCTGGGGCCAACGTCCTGACTTTC

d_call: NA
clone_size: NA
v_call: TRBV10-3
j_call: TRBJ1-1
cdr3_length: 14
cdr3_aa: CAISESGGTTEAFF
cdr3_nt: TGTGCCATCAGTGAGTCCGGGGGTACCACTGAAGCTTTCTTT

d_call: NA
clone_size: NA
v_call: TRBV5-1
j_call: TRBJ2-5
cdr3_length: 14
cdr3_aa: CASSWSTGGETQYF
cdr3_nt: TGCGCCAGCAGCTGGTCGACTGGGGGGGAGACCCAGTACTTC

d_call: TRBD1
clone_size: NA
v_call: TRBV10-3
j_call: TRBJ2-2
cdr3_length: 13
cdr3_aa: CAIRTGQGRELFF
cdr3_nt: TGTGCCATCAGGACCGGACAGGGCCGGGAGCTGTTTTTT

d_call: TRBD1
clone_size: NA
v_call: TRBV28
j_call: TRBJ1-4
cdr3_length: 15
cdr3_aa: CASSPGQGYNEKLFF
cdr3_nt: TGTGCCAGCAGTCCCGGACAGGGATATAATGAAAAACTGTTTTTT

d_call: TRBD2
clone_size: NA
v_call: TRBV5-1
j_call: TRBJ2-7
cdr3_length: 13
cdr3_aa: CASSLAGTYEQYF
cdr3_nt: TGCGCCAGCAGCTTAGCGGGAACCTACGAGCAGTACTTC

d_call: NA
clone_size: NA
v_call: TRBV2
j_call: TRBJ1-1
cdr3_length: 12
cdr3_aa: CASIQHMTEAFF
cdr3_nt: TGTGCCAGCATACAACATATGACTGAAGCTTTCTTT

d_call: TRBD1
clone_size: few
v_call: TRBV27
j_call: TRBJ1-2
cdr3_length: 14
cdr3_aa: CASSLRDRESGYTF
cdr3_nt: TGTGCCAGCAGTTTACGAGACAGGGAGTCGGGCTACACCTTC

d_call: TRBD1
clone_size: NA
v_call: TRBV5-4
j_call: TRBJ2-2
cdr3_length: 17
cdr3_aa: CASSLSWQGADTGELFF
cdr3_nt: TGTGCCAGCAGCTTGTCGTGGCAGGGGGCTGACACCGGGGAGCTGTTTTTT

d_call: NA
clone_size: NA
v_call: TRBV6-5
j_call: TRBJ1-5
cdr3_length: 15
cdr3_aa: CASIGEGYSNQPQHF
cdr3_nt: TGTGCCAGCATTGGGGAGGGATATAGCAATCAGCCCCAGCATTTT

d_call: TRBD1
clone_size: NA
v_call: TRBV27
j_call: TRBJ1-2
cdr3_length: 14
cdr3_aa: CASRRDRGPYGYTF
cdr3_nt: TGTGCCAGCAGAAGGGACAGGGGGCCCTATGGCTACACCTTC

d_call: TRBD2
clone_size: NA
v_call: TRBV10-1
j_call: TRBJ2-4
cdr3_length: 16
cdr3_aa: CASSDVRTRDKNIQYF
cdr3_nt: TGCGCCAGCAGTGATGTCCGGACTAGGGACAAAAACATTCAGTACTTC

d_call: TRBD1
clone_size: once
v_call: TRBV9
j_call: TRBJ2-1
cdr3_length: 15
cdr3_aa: CASSFTGTGGGEQFF
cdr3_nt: TGTGCCAGCAGCTTCACCGGGACAGGGGGGGGTGAGCAGTTCTTC

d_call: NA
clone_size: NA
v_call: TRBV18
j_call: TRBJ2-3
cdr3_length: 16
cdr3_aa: CASSPGRSGRTDTQYF
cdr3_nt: TGTGCCAGCTCACCAGGGCGTAGCGGCCGCACAGATACGCAGTATTTT

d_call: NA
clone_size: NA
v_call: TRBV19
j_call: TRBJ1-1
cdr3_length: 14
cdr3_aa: CASRRQGADTEAFF
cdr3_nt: TGTGCCAGTCGCCGTCAGGGCGCGGACACTGAAGCTTTCTTT

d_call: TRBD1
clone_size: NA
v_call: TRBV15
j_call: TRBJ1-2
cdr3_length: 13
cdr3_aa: CATRVTGVWGYTF
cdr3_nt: TGTGCCACCAGAGTTACAGGGGTGTGGGGCTACACCTTC

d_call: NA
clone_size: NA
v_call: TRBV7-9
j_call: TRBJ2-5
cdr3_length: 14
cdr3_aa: CASSLVASIETQYF
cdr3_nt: TGTGCCAGCAGCTTAGTGGCTAGCATAGAGACCCAGTACTTC

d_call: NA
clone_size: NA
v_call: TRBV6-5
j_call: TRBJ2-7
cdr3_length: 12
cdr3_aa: CASSYPPDEQYF
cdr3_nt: TGTGCCAGCAGTTACCCTCCGGACGAGCAGTACTTC

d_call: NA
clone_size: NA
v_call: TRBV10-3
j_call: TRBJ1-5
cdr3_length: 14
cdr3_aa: CAISPSDSNQPQHF
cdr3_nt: TGTGCCATCAGCCCCAGCGATAGCAATCAGCCCCAGCATTTT

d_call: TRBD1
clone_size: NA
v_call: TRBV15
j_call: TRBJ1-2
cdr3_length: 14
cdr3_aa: CATSPQGGEYGYTF
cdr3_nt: TGTGCCACCAGCCCGCAGGGGGGCGAATATGGCTACACCTTC

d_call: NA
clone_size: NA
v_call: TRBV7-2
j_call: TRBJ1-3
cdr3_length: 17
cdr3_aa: CASSPPRGLGSGNTIYF
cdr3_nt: TGTGCCAGCAGCCCCCCACGAGGGTTAGGCTCTGGAAACACCATATATTTT

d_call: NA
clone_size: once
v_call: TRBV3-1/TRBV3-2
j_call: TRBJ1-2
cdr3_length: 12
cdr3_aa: CASSPRGYGYTF
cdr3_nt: TGTGCCAGCAGCCCCCGGGGCTATGGCTACACCTTC

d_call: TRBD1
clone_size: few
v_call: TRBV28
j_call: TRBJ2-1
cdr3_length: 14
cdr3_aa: CASRTGGPYNEQFF
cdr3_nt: TGTGCCAGCAGGACAGGGGGCCCCTACAATGAGCAGTTCTTC

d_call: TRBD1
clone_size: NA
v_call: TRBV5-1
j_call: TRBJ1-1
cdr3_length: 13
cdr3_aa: CASSLGQGARAFF
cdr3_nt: TGCGCCAGCAGCTTGGGGCAGGGGGCTAGGGCTTTCTTT

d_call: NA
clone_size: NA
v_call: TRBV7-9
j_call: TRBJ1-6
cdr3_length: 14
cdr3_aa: CASSLGGYNSPLHF
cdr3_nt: TGTGCCAGCAGCTTAGGCGGGTATAATTCACCCCTCCACTTT

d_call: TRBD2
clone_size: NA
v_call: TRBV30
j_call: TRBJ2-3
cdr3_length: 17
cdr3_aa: CAWEDPERGDLTDTQYF
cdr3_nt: TGTGCCTGGGAAGATCCAGAGCGGGGGGACCTCACAGATACGCAGTATTTT

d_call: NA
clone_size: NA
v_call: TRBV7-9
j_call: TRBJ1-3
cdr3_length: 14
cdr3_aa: CASHSGQGGNTIYF
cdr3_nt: TGTGCCAGCCATAGCGGTCAGGGAGGAAACACCATATATTTT

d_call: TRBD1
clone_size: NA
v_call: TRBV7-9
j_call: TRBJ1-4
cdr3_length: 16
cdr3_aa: CASSLYRGSANEKLFF
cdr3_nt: TGTGCCAGCAGCTTATACAGGGGCTCAGCTAATGAAAAACTGTTTTTT

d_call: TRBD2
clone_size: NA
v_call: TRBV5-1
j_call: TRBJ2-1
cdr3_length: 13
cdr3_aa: CASSSTSGTEQFF
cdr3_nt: TGCGCCAGCAGCAGCACTAGCGGGACCGAGCAGTTCTTC

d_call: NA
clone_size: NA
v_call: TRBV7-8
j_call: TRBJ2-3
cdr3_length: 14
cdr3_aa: CASSGLGRLVTQYF
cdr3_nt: TGTGCCAGCAGCGGTCTTGGGAGACTGGTTACGCAGTATTTT

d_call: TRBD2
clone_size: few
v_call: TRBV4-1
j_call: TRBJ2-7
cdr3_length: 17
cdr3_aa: CASSQGRGGGLGSEQYF
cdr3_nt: TGCGCCAGCAGCCAAGGAAGAGGCGGGGGTCTCGGTTCGGAGCAGTACTTC

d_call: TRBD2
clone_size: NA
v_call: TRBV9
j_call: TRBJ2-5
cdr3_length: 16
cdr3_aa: CASSTGRSGGQETQYF
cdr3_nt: TGTGCCAGCAGCACCGGTCGGAGCGGGGGGCAAGAGACCCAGTACTTC

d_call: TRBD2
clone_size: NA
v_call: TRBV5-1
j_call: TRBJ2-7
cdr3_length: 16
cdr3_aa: CASSLAAGGSSYEQYF
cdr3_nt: TGCGCCAGCAGCTTGGCTGCGGGAGGTAGCTCCTACGAGCAGTACTTC

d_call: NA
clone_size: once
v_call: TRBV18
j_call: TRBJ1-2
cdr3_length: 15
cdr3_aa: CASSPSRQGDYGYTF
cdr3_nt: TGTGCCAGCTCACCGTCCCGGCAGGGCGACTATGGCTACACCTTC

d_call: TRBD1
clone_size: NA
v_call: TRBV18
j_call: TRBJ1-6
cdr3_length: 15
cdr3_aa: CASSSGQGANSPLHF
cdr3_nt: TGTGCCAGCTCCTCCGGACAGGGGGCGAATTCACCCCTCCACTTT

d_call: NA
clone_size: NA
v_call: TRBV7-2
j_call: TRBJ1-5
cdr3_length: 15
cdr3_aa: CASSLVGQSNQPQHF
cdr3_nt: TGTGCCAGCAGCTTAGTGGGGCAAAGCAATCAGCCCCAGCATTTT

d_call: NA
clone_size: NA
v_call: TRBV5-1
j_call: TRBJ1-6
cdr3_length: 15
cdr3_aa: CASSLGADYNSPLHF
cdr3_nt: TGCGCCAGCAGCTTGGGGGCAGATTATAATTCACCCCTCCACTTT

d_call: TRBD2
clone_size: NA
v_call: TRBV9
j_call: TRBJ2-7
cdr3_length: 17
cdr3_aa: CASSWTSGGPGSYEQYF
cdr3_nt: TGTGCCAGCAGCTGGACTAGCGGGGGACCCGGCTCCTACGAGCAGTACTTC

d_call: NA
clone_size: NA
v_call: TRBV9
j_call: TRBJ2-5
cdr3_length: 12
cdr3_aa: CASSYNQETQYF
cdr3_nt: TGTGCCAGCAGCTATAATCAAGAGACCCAGTACTTC

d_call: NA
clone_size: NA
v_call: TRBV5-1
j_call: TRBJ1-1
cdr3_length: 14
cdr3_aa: CASSLGGRGTEAFF
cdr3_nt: TGCGCCAGCAGCTTGGGGGGTCGGGGCACTGAAGCTTTCTTT

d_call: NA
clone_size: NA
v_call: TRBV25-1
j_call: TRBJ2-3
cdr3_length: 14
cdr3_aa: CASSERQHTDTQYF
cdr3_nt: TGTGCCAGCAGTGAGAGACAACACACAGATACGCAGTATTTT

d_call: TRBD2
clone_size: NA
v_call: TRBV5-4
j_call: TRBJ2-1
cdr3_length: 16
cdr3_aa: CASSGGGLAGTNEQFF
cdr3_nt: TGTGCCAGCAGCGGAGGGGGACTAGCGGGGACCAATGAGCAGTTCTTC

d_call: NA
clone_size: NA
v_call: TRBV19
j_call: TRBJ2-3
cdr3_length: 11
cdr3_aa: CASTIADTQYF
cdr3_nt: TGTGCCAGTACCATAGCAGATACGCAGTATTTT

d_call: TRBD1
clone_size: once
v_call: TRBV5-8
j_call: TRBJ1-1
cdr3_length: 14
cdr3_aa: CASSPGQPNTEAFF
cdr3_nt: TGTGCCAGCAGCCCGGGACAGCCGAACACTGAAGCTTTCTTT

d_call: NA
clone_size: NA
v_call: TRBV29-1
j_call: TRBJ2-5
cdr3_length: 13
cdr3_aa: CSVEDTGSETQYF
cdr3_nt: TGCAGCGTTGAAGATACAGGGAGTGAGACCCAGTACTTC

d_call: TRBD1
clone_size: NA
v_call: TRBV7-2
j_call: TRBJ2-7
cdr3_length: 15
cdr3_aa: CASSSQTGKAPEQYF
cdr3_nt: TGTGCCAGCAGCTCTCAGACAGGGAAGGCTCCCGAGCAGTACTTC

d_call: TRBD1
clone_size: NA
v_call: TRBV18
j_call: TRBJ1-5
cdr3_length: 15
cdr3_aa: CASSPQGASNQPQHF
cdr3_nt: TGTGCCAGCTCACCTCAGGGGGCCAGCAATCAGCCCCAGCATTTT

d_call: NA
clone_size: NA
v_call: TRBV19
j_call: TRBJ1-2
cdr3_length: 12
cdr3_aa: CASSITPNGYTF
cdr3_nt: TGTGCCAGTAGTATAACCCCTAATGGCTACACCTTC

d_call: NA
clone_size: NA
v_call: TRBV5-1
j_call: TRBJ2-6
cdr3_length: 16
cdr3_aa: CASSPLIGSGANVLTF
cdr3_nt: TGCGCCAGCAGCCCCCTTATCGGCTCTGGGGCCAACGTCCTGACTTTC

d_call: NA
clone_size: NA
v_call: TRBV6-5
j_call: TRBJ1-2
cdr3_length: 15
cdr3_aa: CASRREGGGGYGYTF
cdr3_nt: TGTGCCAGCAGAAGAGAAGGAGGCGGCGGCTATGGCTACACCTTC

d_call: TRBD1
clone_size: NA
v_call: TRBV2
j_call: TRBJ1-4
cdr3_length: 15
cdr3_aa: CASRPDRGLNEKLFF
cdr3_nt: TGTGCCAGCAGACCTGACAGGGGCCTTAATGAAAAACTGTTTTTT

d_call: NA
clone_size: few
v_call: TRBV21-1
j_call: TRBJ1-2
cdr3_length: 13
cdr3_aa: CASSPSGGYGYTF
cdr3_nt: TGTGCCAGCAGCCCCTCAGGGGGCTATGGCTACACCTTC